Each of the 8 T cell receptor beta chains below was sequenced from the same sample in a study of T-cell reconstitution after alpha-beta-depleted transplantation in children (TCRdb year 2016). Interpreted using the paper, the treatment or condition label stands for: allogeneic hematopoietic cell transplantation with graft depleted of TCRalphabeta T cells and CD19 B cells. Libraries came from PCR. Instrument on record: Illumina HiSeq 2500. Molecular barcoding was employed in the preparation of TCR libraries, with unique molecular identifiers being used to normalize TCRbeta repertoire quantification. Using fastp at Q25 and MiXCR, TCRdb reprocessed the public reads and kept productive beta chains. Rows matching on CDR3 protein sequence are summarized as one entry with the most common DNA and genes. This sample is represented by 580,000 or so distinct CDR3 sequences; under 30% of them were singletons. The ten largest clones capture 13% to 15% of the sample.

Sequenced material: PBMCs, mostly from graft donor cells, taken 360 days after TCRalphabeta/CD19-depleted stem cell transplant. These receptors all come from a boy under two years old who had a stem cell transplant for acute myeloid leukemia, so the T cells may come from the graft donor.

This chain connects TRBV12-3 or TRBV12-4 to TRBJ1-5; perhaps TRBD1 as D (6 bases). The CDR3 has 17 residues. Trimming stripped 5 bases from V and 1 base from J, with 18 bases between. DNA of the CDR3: TGTGCCAGCAGTCCCAGTTGGGGGCTGGAAAGCAATCAGCCCCAGCATTTT. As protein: CASSPSWGLESNQPQHF.

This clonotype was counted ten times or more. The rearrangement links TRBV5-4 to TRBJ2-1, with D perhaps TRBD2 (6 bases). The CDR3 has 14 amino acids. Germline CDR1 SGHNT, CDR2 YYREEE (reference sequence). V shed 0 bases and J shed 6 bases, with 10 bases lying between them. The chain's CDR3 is CASSLGLDLNEQFF. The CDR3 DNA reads TGTGCCAGCAGCTTGGGACTAGACCTCAATGAGCAGTTCTTC. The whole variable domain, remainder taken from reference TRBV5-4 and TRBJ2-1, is ETGVTQSPTHLIKTRGQQVTLRCSSQSGHNTVSWYQQALGQGPQFIFQYYREEENGRGNFPPRFSGLQFPNYSSELNVNALELDDSALYLCASSLGLDLNEQFFGPGTRLTVL.

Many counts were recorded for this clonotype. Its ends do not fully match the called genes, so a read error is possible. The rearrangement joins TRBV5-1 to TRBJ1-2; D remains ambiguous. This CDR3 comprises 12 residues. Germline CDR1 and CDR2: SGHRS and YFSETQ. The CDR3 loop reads CASSLDGYSYTF. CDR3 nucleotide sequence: TGCGCCAGCAGCTTGGACGGCTATAGCTACACCTTC.

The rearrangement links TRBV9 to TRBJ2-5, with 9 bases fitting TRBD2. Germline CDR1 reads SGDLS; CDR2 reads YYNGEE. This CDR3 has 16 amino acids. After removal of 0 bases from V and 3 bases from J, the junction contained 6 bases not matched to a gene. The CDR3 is CASSVGRGGPKETQYF. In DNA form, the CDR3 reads TGTGCCAGCAGCGTAGGGCGGGGGGGCCCGAAAGAGACCCAGTACTTC.

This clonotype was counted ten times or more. Here the CDR3 DNA reads TGTGCCAGCAGTTACACTCCAGGGGGCTGGAACACTGAAGCTTTCTTT. Protein sequence: CASSYTPGGWNTEAFF. The chain employs TRBV6-2 or TRBV6-3 and TRBJ1-1; 8 nucleotides match TRBD1. The trim removed 2 bases at V and 1 base at J, leaving 6 bases unmatched. This CDR3 spans 16 amino acids. The V gene's germline CDR1 is MNHEY and CDR2 SVGEGT.

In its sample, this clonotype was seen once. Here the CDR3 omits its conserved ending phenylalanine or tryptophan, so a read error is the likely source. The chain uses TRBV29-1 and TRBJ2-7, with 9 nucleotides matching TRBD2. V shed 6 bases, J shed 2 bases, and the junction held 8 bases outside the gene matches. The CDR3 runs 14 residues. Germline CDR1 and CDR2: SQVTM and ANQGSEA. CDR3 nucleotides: TGCAGCGTCTCCCTACTAGCGGGCCCCTACGAGCAGTACTAC. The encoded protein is CSVSLLAGPYEQYY.

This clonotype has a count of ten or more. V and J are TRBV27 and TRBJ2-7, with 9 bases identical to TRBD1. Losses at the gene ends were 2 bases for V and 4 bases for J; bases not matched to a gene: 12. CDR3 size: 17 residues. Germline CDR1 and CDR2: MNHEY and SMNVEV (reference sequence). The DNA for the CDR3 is TGTGCCAGCAGTTTACCGCCTGACAGGGGGGGACTTTACGAGCAGTACTTC. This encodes CASSLPPDRGGLYEQYF.

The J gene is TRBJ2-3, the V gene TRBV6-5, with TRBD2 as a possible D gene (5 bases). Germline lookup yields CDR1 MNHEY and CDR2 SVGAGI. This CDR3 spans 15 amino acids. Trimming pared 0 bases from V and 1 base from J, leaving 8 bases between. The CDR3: CASSYSTRGTDTQYF. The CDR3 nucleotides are TGTGCCAGCAGTTACTCGACGAGGGGCACAGATACGCAGTATTTT.